The rows below give T cell receptor beta chains drawn from one sample of a study of shared clonotypes between healthy human individuals. Measured with immunoSEQ multiplex PCR; TCRdb has only the in-frame clones, and not every one. The repertoire holds 1.5 million to 2.5 million clones, with just under 95% as singletons. Sequences were obtained from naive CD8+ T cells sorted from blood. The receptors come from a man between 18 and 29 years old in good health. Each CDR3 is given without its conserved first and last residue. D genes are given only for firm matches. Only part of the rows carry a size: once, few, many, or a class if the clone is expanded.

>TRBD1|.|TRBJ1-2|TRBV7-9
ASSTGQGNYGYT
>.|.|TRBJ2-5|TRBV27
ASSSLHEGRETQY
>.|.|TRBJ2-2|TRBV4-1
ASSQDPPSRNTGELF
>.|once|TRBJ2-5|TRBV7-9
ASSPPMQETQY
>.|once|TRBJ2-7|TRBV5-6
ASSLTVTEQY
>.|.|TRBJ2-3|TRBV6-1
ASRTDTQY
>.|once|TRBJ2-1|TRBV27
ASRTLLHNEQF
>TRBD1|.|TRBJ2-7|TRBV27
ASSPTGQGYEQY
>.|.|TRBJ1-2|TRBV7-6
ASSFFAGVGYGYT
>.|once|TRBJ1-6|TRBV6-6
ASSPATQYNSPLH
>TRBD1|.|TRBJ1-1|TRBV27
ASKPGGLTEAF
>.|.|TRBJ2-1|TRBV9
ASSVSGTGSYNEQF
>.|.|TRBJ2-1|TRBV19
ASSWGIEGNEQF
>TRBD2|.|TRBJ2-1|TRBV6-5
ASSPRLAGGLEQF
>.|.|TRBJ2-2|TRBV9
ASSVEGNTGELF
>.|.|TRBJ2-3|TRBV4-1
ASSQPPETPSTDTQY
>TRBD2|.|TRBJ2-7|TRBV7-9
ASSPRTSGGYEQY
>.|.|TRBJ2-7|TRBV5-4
ASSLGGAEQY
>.|.|TRBJ2-5|TRBV13
ASSLEVEETQY
>TRBD1|.|TRBJ1-1|TRBV5-1
ASRTGGGNTEAF
>TRBD1|.|TRBJ1-3|TRBV5-1
ASSPGQGASGNTIY
>.|.|TRBJ2-7|TRBV5-1
ASSLVGSHEQY
>.|.|TRBJ2-2|TRBV5-8
ASSLIGATGELF
>TRBD1|.|TRBJ2-1|TRBV4-1
ASSLGTANNEQF
>.|.|TRBJ2-7|TRBV5-1
ASSLEDAYEQY
>TRBD2|.|TRBJ2-1|TRBV19
ASTPSGGRATEQF
>TRBD1|.|TRBJ1-4|TRBV4-1
ASSLIGQGISEKLF
>.|once|TRBJ1-1|TRBV5-4
ASSSAGFGGTEAF